This TCR beta chain came from a study of blood T cell repertoires in COVID-19. From germline, CDR1 is MNHNS and CDR2 SASEGT. CDR3 length: 18 amino acids. Germline trimming cut 4 bases from V and 7 bases from J; bases unmatched to any gene: 16. Method: immunoSEQ multiplex PCR; TCRdb's copy keeps in-frame clones and lacks some. This sample yields a few hundred thousand clones, of which around 88% are seen a single time; 6.9% belongs to the top ten. The chain joins TRBV6-1 to TRBJ1-5, with 10 bases aligning to TRBD1. The TCR was taken from a woman in her thirties who had recovered from COVID-19. Sequenced sample: peripheral blood. This chain's CDR3 is CASSGGGGRTGGNQPQHF. The CDR3 nucleotides read TGTGCCAGCAGTGGAGGGGGGGGGCGGACAGGGGGTAACCAGCCCCAGCATTTT.